This T cell receptor delta chain was sequenced for a study of gamma-delta T cells after stem cell transplantation. With CATT, TCRdb re-called clones from the RT-PCR reads. There are about 1,300 delta-chain clones in the sample; approximately 3.6% occur only once, and around 12% lies in the top ten. By proportion, this clone is large. V lost 0 bases to trimming and J lost 0 bases; unmatched junction nucleotides: 17. CDR1 GEAIGNYY and CDR2 EKD come from the germline V gene. The CDR3 contains 21 residues. The sequenced sample consisted of gamma-delta T cells. The sequence derives from a human donor. It is not recorded whose cells these are; they may come from a transplant donor. The chain is built from TRDV2 and TRDJ1, with TRDD3 matching 11 bases. As DNA, the CDR3 is TGTGCCTGTGACACCCTACCGTCAGTCGATGGGGGATACGGCTACACCGATAAACTCATCTTT. As protein: CACDTLPSVDGGYGYTDKLIF.